The 10 T cell receptor beta chains below all came from one sample that was sequenced in a study of cytomegalovirus exposure and HLA in healthy donors. The PCR employed 60 Vbeta primers together with 13 Jbeta primers. The repertoire was sequenced with immunoSEQ multiplex PCR; TCRdb's copy has only in-frame clones and lacks some. The sample shows about 160,000 clones, 70% to 85% of them seen only once. Sequences were obtained from PBMCs. The receptor source for this set is a woman between 25 and 40 years old in good health and CMV-seronegative.

The V and J genes are TRBV2 and TRBJ1-1; D is undetermined. V gave up 0 bases and J gave up 1 base, with 12 bases separating them. CDR1 and CDR2 from the germline V gene are SNHLY and FYNNEI. The CDR3 contains 16 residues. The CDR3 sequence: CASSEALQATNTEAFF. The CDR3 bases are TGTGCCAGCAGTGAAGCGCTTCAGGCCACGAACACTGAAGCTTTCTTT.

The rearrangement uses TRBV18 and TRBJ2-7; D might be TRBD2 (6 bases). Germline V lookup: CDR1 KGHSH, CDR2 LQKENI. There are 16 residues in the CDR3. Trimming removed 3 bases from V and 4 bases from J, with 19 bases in between. DNA of the CDR3: TGTGCCAGCTCACCGATTGGAGGGCAGGGACGATACGAGCAGTACTTC. Its protein product is CASSPIGGQGRYEQYF.

The chain combines TRBV6-5 with TRBJ1-3, with D possibly being TRBD1 (6 bases). V dropped 2 bases and J dropped 1 base, with 9 bases sitting between them. The CDR3 is 15 amino acids. CDR1 MNHEY and CDR2 SVGAGI come from the germline V gene. As DNA, the CDR3 is TGTGCCAGCAGTTACGCCACAGGGTCTGGAAACACCATATATTTT. Its protein is CASSYATGSGNTIYF.

Only one count was recorded for this clone. The V gene is TRBV29-1, the J gene TRBJ2-3, with 9 positions matching TRBD2. This CDR3 has 13 amino acids. Germline V gene lookup returns CDR1 SQVTM and CDR2 ANQGSEA. After removal of 3 bases from V and 3 bases from J, the junction contained 1 base not matched to a gene. The CDR3, as DNA: TGCAGCGTTGAGGCGGGGGGGACAGATACGCAGTATTTT. Translation: CSVEAGGTDTQYF.

This clone was observed a few times. J is TRBJ1-1 and V is TRBV6-1; maybe TRBD1 (6 bases). V lost 1 base and J lost 0, with 9 bases in between. The CDR3 runs to 15 residues. Germline V lookup: CDR1 MNHNS, CDR2 SASEGT. The CDR3 region is CASSEEGGMNTEAFF. Here the CDR3 DNA reads TGTGCCAGCAGTGAAGAAGGGGGAATGAACACTGAAGCTTTCTTT.

The chain uses TRBV5-6 and TRBJ2-1; 13 bases fit TRBD2. This CDR3 region has 17 residues. Germline V gives CDR1 SGHDT, CDR2 YYEEEE. The ends lost 7 bases at V and 2 bases at J; junction bases unmatched: 9. The CDR3: CASLSGTSGNTYNEQFF. The CDR3 DNA reads as TGTGCCAGCCTAAGCGGGACTAGCGGGAATACCTACAATGAGCAGTTCTTC.

The chain carries TRBV28 and TRBJ2-3, with D tentatively TRBD2 (7 bases). Germline CDR1 MDHEN, CDR2 SYDVKM. The CDR3 has 12 residues. V lost 4 bases to trimming and J lost 14 bases, with 16 bases between them. The CDR3 nucleotides read TGTGCCAGCAGTTCCCTTGGGGAGGGGGTGTATTTT. Translated: CASSSLGEGVYF.

The gene calls are TRBV6-5 and TRBJ1-1; no reliable D call. Germline-derived CDR1 and CDR2 are MNHEY and SVGAGI. Between the trimmed V and J ends, which lost 10 bases and 2 bases, there was a span of 14 bases. CDR3 length: 13 residues. The CDR3 DNA sequence: TGTGCCATCGGACTCCACGTCAACACTGAAGCTTTCTTT. It specifies CAIGLHVNTEAFF.

This clone has a single count. Relative to the germline gene, one junction end is altered; a read error may explain this. Here the CDR3 DNA reads TGTGCCAGCAGCATAGGGACAGGGGGCGCGTTGGGCTATGGCTACCCCTTC. It yields the protein CASSIGTGGALGYGYPF. The chain uses TRBV13 and TRBJ1-2; 12 bases are shared with TRBD1. Germline values: CDR1 PRHDT, CDR2 FYEKMQ (reference sequence). The CDR3 sequence is 17 residues long.

The chain has TRBV10-3 and TRBJ1-1; perhaps TRBD1 as D (5 bases). The CDR3 consists of 16 residues. V lost 6 bases and J 0 bases, leaving 17 bases between the germline ends. Germline CDR1 is ENHRY and CDR2 is SYGVKD. In DNA form, the CDR3 reads TGTGCCATCAGAGGCGGGGGGTCGCTGATGAACACTGAAGCTTTCTTT. Translated: CAIRGGGSLMNTEAFF.